There are many counts of the clone carrying this TCR beta chain. The sample originates from a study of T cells after yellow fever vaccination. The V and J ends lost 0 bases and 5 bases respectively, with 13 bases between them. Germline loops: CDR1 LGHNA, CDR2 YSLEER. The CDR3 runs to 15 residues. TCRdb independently ran MiXCR on the 5' RACE reads; one entry per CDR3 protein. The profile shows approximately 90,000 distinct CDR3 sequences, approximately 6.3% of them singletons. V gene TRBV4-3 combines with J gene TRBJ2-5; D may be TRBD2 (7 bases). The sample in question was CD8+ T cells sorted from PBMCs, obtained 10 days after the yellow fever booster vaccination. The clonotype was recovered from a man aged 18 to 35 who received the YFV17D yellow fever vaccine. CDR3: CASSQEWGGSETQYF. CDR3 in DNA: TGCGCCAGCAGCCAAGAATGGGGGGGCTCGGAGACCCAGTACTTC.